Sequencing of this T cell receptor (beta chain) was carried out in a study of T cell responses to AZD1222 COVID-19 vaccine. General observations from the study: At 160-218 and 743-854, vaccine-associated CD4 TCRs were dominant, and they spanned spike. Most donors were white British, females outnumbered males, and clonal diversity was possibly underestimated.

Regarding this clone: Antigen: not known.

Assay used: immunoSEQ multiplex PCR; TCRdb lists only in-frame clones, some missing. This table has some 130,000 clones, approximately 88% appearing once. Germline V gene data show CDR1 as SNHLY and CDR2 as FYNNEI. With 9 bases removed from V and 7 bases from J, the gap between germline ends came to 16 bases. The CDR3 contains 13 residues. The sample here was peripheral blood, taken on day 0 of AZD1222 vaccination. The receptor's source is an adult in good health. The genes are TRBV2 and TRBJ1-5, with D unclear. Written as DNA, the CDR3 is TGTGCCAGAAAGGAGGGAACTGGACAGCCCCAGCATTTT. This codes for CARKEGTGQPQHF.